The rows below give T cell receptor beta chains drawn from one sample of a study of cytomegalovirus exposure and HLA in healthy donors. TCRdb keeps only in-frame clones here, not all; method: immunoSEQ multiplex PCR. The table lists approximately 93,000 clones, 70% to 85% of them singletons. The specimen was PBMCs. The source of these receptors is a man between 50 and 59 years old in good health and CMV-seronegative. Both conserved end residues are part of each CDR3. A D gene is named only where the DNA matches it firmly. A row's size may be missing; if present it is once, few, many or a size class.

j_gene | v_gene | d_gene | abundance | CDR3nt | CDR3aa
TRBJ2-6 | TRBV4-1 | . | few | TGCGCCAGCAGCCAAGAGGCGCCCTGGACTCTGGGGGCCAACGTCCTGACTTTC | CASSQEAPWTLGANVLTF
TRBJ2-1 | TRBV5-4 | TRBD2 | . | TGTGCCAGCAGCATAGGGACTAGCGGGAGCTTTAATGAGCAGTTCTTC | CASSIGTSGSFNEQFF
TRBJ1-1 | TRBV25-1 | . | . | TGTGCCAGCTCGCGGGGTATGAACACTGAAGCTTTCTTT | CASSRGMNTEAFF
TRBJ2-7 | TRBV23-1 | TRBD1 | . | TGCGCCAGCAGTCAATCGAAGTCCCCACCAGGGACAGGGGGCATATACGAGCAGTACTTC | CASSQSKSPPGTGGIYEQYF
TRBJ1-2 | TRBV19 | TRBD1 | . | TGTGCCAGTAGTATAGACTCCCGAGGGGGCTCGGATGGCTACACCTTC | CASSIDSRGGSDGYTF
TRBJ1-5 | TRBV6-1 | . | once | TGTGCCAGCAGTGGAGAGGCCTGGCAGCCCCAGCATTTT | CASSGEAWQPQHF
TRBJ2-7 | TRBV7-6 | TRBD2 | . | TGTGCCAGCAGCCCAAGGACTAGCGGATACGAGCAGTACTTC | CASSPRTSGYEQYF
TRBJ1-1 | TRBV27 | TRBD1 | . | TGTGCCAGCAGTTTCGTTGGGGCCGGTGGACAGGCAAGGGGCAATCGGGCTTTCTTT | CASSFVGAGGQARGNRAFF
TRBJ2-1 | TRBV19 | TRBD1 | . | TGTGCCAGTAGTACAGACAGGGCTTCCTCCTACAATGAGCAGTTCTTC | CASSTDRASSYNEQFF
TRBJ2-4 | TRBV28 | . | . | TGTGCCAGCTCGCCCCCGGGACTCGGAGGAAACATTCAGTACTTC | CASSPPGLGGNIQYF
TRBJ2-2 | TRBV13 | TRBD2 | . | TGTGCCAGCAGCTTTGGACTAGCGGGAGGCACCGGGGAGCTGTTTTTT | CASSFGLAGGTGELFF
TRBJ1-3 | TRBV7-7 | TRBD1 | . | TGTGCTAGCAGCGCAGGGGGCACTGGAAACACCATATATTTT | CASSAGGTGNTIYF
TRBJ2-2 | TRBV7-3 | TRBD2 | . | TGTGCCAGCAGCTCCGGGAGGGCCACCGGGGAGCTGTTTTTT | CASSSGRATGELFF
TRBJ1-1 | TRBV28 | . | . | TGTGCCACCTCAGTTTTTCTTCCCCCAACAGCTTTCTTT | CATSVFLPPTAFF
TRBJ1-2 | TRBV5-8 | TRBD1 | few | TGTGCCAGCAGATACGTCCCGGACAGGGGCCAGGGCTACACCTTC | CASRYVPDRGQGYTF
TRBJ2-6 | TRBV19 | . | few | TGTGCCAGTATGGGGATGGATATAGGACTCTCTGGGGCCAACGTCCTGACTTTC | CASMGMDIGLSGANVLTF
TRBJ1-2 | TRBV18 | TRBD1 | . | TGTGCCAGCTCACTGACAGGGAGCTATGGCTACACCTTC | CASSLTGSYGYTF
TRBJ2-7 | TRBV29-1 | . | once | TGCAGCGTTGAAGATCGTCAGGGAAGGACCTACGAGCAGTACTTC | CSVEDRQGRTYEQYF
TRBJ2-5 | TRBV6-5 | . | . | TGTGCCAGCGCCCCAGGGCGGGAGACCCAGTACTTC | CASAPGRETQYF
TRBJ2-3 | TRBV14 | . | . | TGTGCCAGCAGCCAAGCACAGGGGAGGAGCACAGATACGCAGTATTTT | CASSQAQGRSTDTQYF
TRBJ2-7 | TRBV28 | TRBD1 | . | TGTGCCAGCACGCTGGACAGGGTCCCCCGCGAGCAGTACTTC | CASTLDRVPREQYF
TRBJ2-1 | TRBV6-1 | TRBD2 | . | TGTGCCAGCAGTGAGGGACTAGCGGGAGACAATGAGCAGTTCTTC | CASSEGLAGDNEQFF
TRBJ2-5 | TRBV5-1 | . | . | TGCGCCAGCAGTTATAATGGGGGGTACCAAGAGACCCAGTACTTC | CASSYNGGYQETQYF
TRBJ1-1 | TRBV15 | . | . | TGTGCCACCAGCACCCGTGGGGAGATCACTGAAGCTTTCTTT | CATSTRGEITEAFF
TRBJ1-5 | TRBV4-1 | TRBD1 | few | TGCGCCAGCAGCCTTAAACAGGGGGTGGATCAGCCCCAGCATTTT | CASSLKQGVDQPQHF
TRBJ2-7 | TRBV27 | TRBD2 | . | TGTGCCAGCAGTTGGGGAAGCGGGAGATCCGAGCAGTACTTC | CASSWGSGRSEQYF
TRBJ1-5 | TRBV6-5 | . | . | TGTGCCAGCAGACAGGGTAATAGCAATCAGCCCCAGCATTTT | CASRQGNSNQPQHF
TRBJ2-1 | TRBV19 | TRBD2 | . | TGTGCCAGTGGTTTAGCGGGGGGACCTTACAATGAGCAGTTCTTC | CASGLAGGPYNEQFF
TRBJ2-3 | TRBV18 | TRBD2 | . | TGTGCCAGCTCACCAGGGGGACTAGCGACAGATACGCAGTATTTT | CASSPGGLATDTQYF
TRBJ2-1 | TRBV7-6 | TRBD1 | . | TGTGCCAGCAGCTTAGTGGGGACAGGGATAAAAGAGGACGATGAGCAGTTCTTC | CASSLVGTGIKEDDEQFF
TRBJ1-1 | TRBV28 | . | . | TGTGCCAGCAGTTTGGGCGAGGGTAGGGCTTTCTTT | CASSLGEGRAFF
TRBJ1-2 | TRBV7-3 | . | . | TGTGCCAGCAGCGAGGGGGGGGCGTCCGGCTACACCTTC | CASSEGGASGYTF
TRBJ1-1 | TRBV25-1 | . | once | TGTGCCAGCAGTGAGAAACAGGCGAACACTGAAGCTTTCTTT | CASSEKQANTEAFF
TRBJ2-7 | TRBV18 | TRBD2 | . | TGTGCCAGCTCACTGGGGGGGACCTACGAGCAGTACTTC | CASSLGGTYEQYF
TRBJ2-3 | TRBV10-3 | TRBD2 | . | TGTGCCATCAGTACTAGCGGGAGGCAAAAAACAGATACGCAGTATTTT | CAISTSGRQKTDTQYF
TRBJ2-3 | TRBV5-4 | . | . | TGTGCCAGCAGCCCCCATTTTAGCACAGATACGCAGTATTTT | CASSPHFSTDTQYF
TRBJ2-1 | TRBV5-4 | TRBD2 | . | TGTGCCAGCAGCTTGAGGGGGGCCGGGCCGGGACTAGCGAAGAATGAGCAGTTCTTC | CASSLRGAGPGLAKNEQFF
TRBJ2-3 | TRBV7-2 | . | . | TGTGCCAGCAGCTTATGGGGGGGCGGCACAGATACGCAGTATTTT | CASSLWGGGTDTQYF
TRBJ2-1 | TRBV7-2 | TRBD2 | . | TGTGCCAGCAGCTTAGTTTCCGCTAGCGGAGCCTACAATGAGCAGTTCTTC | CASSLVSASGAYNEQFF
TRBJ1-1 | TRBV7-3 | . | . | TGTGCCAGCAGCGCTAGCTGGAACACTGAAGCTTTCTTT | CASSASWNTEAFF
TRBJ2-7 | TRBV9 | TRBD2 | . | TGTGCCAGCAGCGTAGAAGCGGGACCCTCCTACGAGCAGTACTTC | CASSVEAGPSYEQYF
TRBJ1-1 | TRBV10-3 | . | . | TGTGCCATCAGTCTGACAACTAACACTGAAGCTTTCTTT | CAISLTTNTEAFF
TRBJ2-5 | TRBV15 | TRBD2 | . | TGTGCCACCAGCAGGGGCGAGGTCGGGTCTAGCGGACACCAAGAGACCCAGTACTTC | CATSRGEVGSSGHQETQYF
TRBJ2-7 | TRBV4-1 | . | . | TGCGCCAGCAGTCGGGAAGAGAAGGCTTACGAGCAGTACTTC | CASSREEKAYEQYF